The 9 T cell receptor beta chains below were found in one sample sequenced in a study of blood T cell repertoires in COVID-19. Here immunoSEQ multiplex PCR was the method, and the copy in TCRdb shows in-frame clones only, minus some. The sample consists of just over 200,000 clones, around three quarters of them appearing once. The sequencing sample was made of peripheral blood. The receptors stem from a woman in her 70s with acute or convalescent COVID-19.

This CDR3 reads CASSLSGAGRTDTQYF. CDR3 nucleotides: TGTGCCAGCAGCTTAAGCGGTGCGGGGCGCACAGATACGCAGTATTTT. This sequence joins TRBV7-2 and TRBJ2-3, with D maybe TRBD2 (6 bases). Trimming stripped 2 bases from V and 1 base from J, with 13 bases between. The germline gives CDR1 SGHTA, CDR2 FQGNSA. This CDR3 contains 16 residues.

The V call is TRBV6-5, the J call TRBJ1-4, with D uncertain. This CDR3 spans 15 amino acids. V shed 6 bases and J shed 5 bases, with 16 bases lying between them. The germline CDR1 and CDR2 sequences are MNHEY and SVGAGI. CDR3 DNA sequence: TGTGCCAGCAGCACGTCGAGTGAAAACAATGAAAAACTGTTTTTT. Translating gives CASSTSSENNEKLFF.

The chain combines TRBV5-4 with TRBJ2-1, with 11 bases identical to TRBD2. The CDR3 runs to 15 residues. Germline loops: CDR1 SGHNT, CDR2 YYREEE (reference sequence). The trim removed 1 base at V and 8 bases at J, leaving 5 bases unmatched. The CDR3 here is CASSLTSGSLDEQFF. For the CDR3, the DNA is TGTGCCAGCAGCTTGACTAGCGGGAGTCTGGATGAGCAGTTCTTC.

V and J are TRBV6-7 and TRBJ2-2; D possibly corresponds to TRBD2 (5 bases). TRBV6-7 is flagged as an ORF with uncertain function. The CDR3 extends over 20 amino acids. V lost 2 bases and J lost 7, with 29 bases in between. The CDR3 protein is CASSYLQKTMLLGRVGELFF. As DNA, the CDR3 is TGTGCCAGCAGTTACCTCCAGAAAACGATGCTCCTAGGGCGGGTCGGGGAGCTGTTTTTT.

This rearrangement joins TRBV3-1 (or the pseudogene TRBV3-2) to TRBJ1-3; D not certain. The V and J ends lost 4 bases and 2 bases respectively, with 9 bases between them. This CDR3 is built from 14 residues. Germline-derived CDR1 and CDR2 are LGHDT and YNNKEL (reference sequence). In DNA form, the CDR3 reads TGTGCCAGCAGCCGGAGAGGGCCTGGAAACACCATATATTTT. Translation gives CASSRRGPGNTIYF.

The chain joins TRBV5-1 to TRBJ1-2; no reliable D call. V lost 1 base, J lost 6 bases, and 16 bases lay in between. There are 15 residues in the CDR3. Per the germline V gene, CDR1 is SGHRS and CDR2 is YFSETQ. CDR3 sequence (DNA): TGCGCCAGCAGCTTGTTGGCGGGCGGGTTGGATGGCTACACCTTC. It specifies CASSLLAGGLDGYTF.

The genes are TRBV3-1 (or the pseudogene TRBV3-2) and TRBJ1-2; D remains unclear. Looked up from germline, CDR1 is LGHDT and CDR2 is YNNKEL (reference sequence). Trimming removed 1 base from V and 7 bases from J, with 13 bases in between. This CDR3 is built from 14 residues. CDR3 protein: CASSQGGAPLGYTF. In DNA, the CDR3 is TGTGCCAGCAGCCAAGGGGGAGCTCCCCTTGGCTACACCTTC.

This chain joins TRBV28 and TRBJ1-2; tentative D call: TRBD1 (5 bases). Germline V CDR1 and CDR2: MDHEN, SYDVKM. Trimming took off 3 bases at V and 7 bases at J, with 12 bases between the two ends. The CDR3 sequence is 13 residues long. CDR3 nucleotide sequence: TGTGCCAGCAGTTTCGCTCAGGGTGGTGGCTACACCTTC. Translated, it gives CASSFAQGGGYTF.

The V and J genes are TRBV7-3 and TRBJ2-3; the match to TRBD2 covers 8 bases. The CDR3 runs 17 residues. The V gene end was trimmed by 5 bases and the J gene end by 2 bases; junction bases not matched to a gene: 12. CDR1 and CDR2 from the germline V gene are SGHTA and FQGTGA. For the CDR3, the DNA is TGTGCCAGCAGCCAACTCACTAGCGGCTCATACACAGATACGCAGTATTTT. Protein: CASSQLTSGSYTDTQYF. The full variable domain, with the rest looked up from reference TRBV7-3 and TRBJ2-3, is GAGVSQTPSNKVTEKGKYVELRCDPISGHTALYWYRQSLGQGPEFLIYFQGTGAADDSGLPNDRFFAVRPEGSVSTLKIQRTERGDSAVYLCASSQLTSGSYTDTQYFGPGTRLTVL.